These 6 T cell receptor beta chains were sequenced from one sample in a study of control samples from healthy donors and cancer patients (TCRdb year 2020). Library prep was done by the immunoSEQ multiplex PCR assay. This immuneACCESS table, as held by TCRdb, lists in-frame sequences with V and J called but not all clones. Of the missing ones, under half trace to an unresolved V gene in checked studies; the others have no known cause. Recorded for this sample are about 71,000 clones; roughly 91% of them occurred a single time. The ten largest make up under 20% of the sample. Material for sequencing was PBMCs. These receptors all stem from a man aged 55-75 years with lung cancer.

This clone appeared a few times. This chain links TRBV5-4 with TRBJ1-6, with D unclear. Germline-derived CDR1 and CDR2 are SGHNT and YYREEE (reference sequence). The CDR3 sequence is 12 residues long. The V end was cut by 9 bases, the J end by 14 bases, with 18 bases between. The CDR3 region has the DNA TGTGCCACCCAGCTTGTGGGTAAGGCCCTCCACTTT. Its protein is CATQLVGKALHF.

The chain uses TRBV5-6 and TRBJ2-1; 13 nucleotides line up with TRBD2. The V gene end was trimmed by 5 bases and the J gene end by 0 bases; junction bases not matched to a gene: 5. This CDR3 region has 17 residues. Germline CDR1 reads SGHDT; CDR2 reads YYEEEE. The CDR3 DNA reads as TGTGCCAGCAGAACTAGCGGGGGGGCAACCTCCTACAATGAGCAGTTCTTC. As protein: CASRTSGGATSYNEQFF.

The J gene is TRBJ1-2, the V gene TRBV6-5; 7 positions agree with TRBD1. CDR1 is MNHEY and CDR2 is SVGAGI in the germline V gene. Trimming removed 6 bases from V and 4 bases from J; junction bases left unmatched: 8. The CDR3 extends over 14 amino acids. The CDR3 DNA reads TGTGCCAGCAGCTTTGACAGGGTAGGCTATGGCTACACCTTC. This translates into CASSFDRVGYGYTF.

The chain recombines TRBV5-1 with TRBJ1-5, with 8 nucleotides matching TRBD1. The length of the CDR3 is 15 residues. V lost 4 bases and J lost 6; bases outside the gene matches: 9. Germline loops: CDR1 SGHRS, CDR2 YFSETQ. The CDR3 loop is CASSPSGGAGQPQHF. The DNA for the CDR3 is TGCGCCAGCAGCCCTTCAGGGGGCGCGGGTCAGCCCCAGCATTTT. Based on the CDR3 plus reference TRBV5-1 and TRBJ1-5, the full variable domain is KAGVTQTPRYLIKTRGQQVTLSCSPISGHRSVSWYQQTPGQGLQFLFEYFSETQRNKGNFPGRFSGRQFSNSRSEMNVSTLELGDSALYLCASSPSGGAGQPQHFGDGTRLSIL.

The chain recombines TRBV11-2 with TRBJ2-5; 9 positions match TRBD2. The CDR3 is made up of 17 amino acids. Germline CDR1 and CDR2: SGHAT and FQNNGV. Trimming at V came to 2 bases and at J to 5 bases, leaving 12 bases not matched to a gene. The CDR3 DNA is TGTGCCAGCAGCTTAAGGCTAGCGGGGTTACCTCGGGAGACCCAGTACTTC. Translating it yields CASSLRLAGLPRETQYF.

The DNA for the CDR3 is TGTGCCAGCAGCTCTCCTTTGGCAGGGCCGGGAAACACCATATATTTT. Its protein is CASSSPLAGPGNTIYF. The V call is TRBV5-4, the J call TRBJ1-3, with D perhaps TRBD1 (5 bases). The CDR3 loop spans 16 amino acids. In germline, CDR1 is SGHNT, CDR2 YYREEE (reference sequence). Trimming cost V 3 bases and J 4 bases, with 17 bases left between them.